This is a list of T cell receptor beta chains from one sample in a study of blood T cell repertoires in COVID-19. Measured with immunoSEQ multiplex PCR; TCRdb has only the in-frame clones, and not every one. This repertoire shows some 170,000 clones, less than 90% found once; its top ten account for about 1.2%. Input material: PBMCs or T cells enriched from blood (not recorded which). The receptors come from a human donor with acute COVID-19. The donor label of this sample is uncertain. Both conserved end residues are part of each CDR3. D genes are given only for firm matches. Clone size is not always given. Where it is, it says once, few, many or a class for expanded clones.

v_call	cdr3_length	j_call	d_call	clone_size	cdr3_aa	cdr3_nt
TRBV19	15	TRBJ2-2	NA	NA	CASSIGLADTGELFF	TGTGCCAGTAGTATTGGGCTAGCCGACACCGGGGAGCTGTTTTTT
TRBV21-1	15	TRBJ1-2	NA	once	CASSKLQGQVYGYTF	TGTGCCAGCAGCAAACTGCAGGGGCAGGTATATGGCTACACCTTC
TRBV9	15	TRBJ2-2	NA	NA	CASSVGGTPTGELFF	TGTGCCAGCAGCGTAGGGGGCACCCCCACCGGGGAGCTGTTTTTT
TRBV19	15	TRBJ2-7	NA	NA	CASSIEATWKFEQYF	TGTGCCAGTAGTATAGAGGCGACTTGGAAGTTCGAGCAGTACTTC
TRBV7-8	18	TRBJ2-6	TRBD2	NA	CASSLGEAGASGANVLTF	TGTGCCAGCAGCCTTGGTGAAGCGGGGGCCTCTGGGGCCAACGTCCTGACTTTC
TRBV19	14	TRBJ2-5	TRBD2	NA	CASSAQLAGGPQYF	TGTGCCAGTAGTGCCCAACTAGCGGGGGGTCCCCAGTACTTC
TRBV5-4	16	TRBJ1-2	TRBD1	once	CASRFTGARANYGYTF	TGTGCCAGCAGATTCACAGGGGCAAGGGCTAACTATGGCTACACCTTC
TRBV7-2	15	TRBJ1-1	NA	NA	CASSLAPGLNTEAFF	TGTGCCAGCAGCTTAGCCCCGGGTTTGAACACTGAAGCTTTCTTT
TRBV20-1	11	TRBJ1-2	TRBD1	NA	CSARQGYGYTF	TGCAGTGCAAGACAGGGTTATGGCTACACCTTC
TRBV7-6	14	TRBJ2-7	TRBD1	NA	CASSLEGTGDEQYF	TGTGCCAGCAGCTTAGAAGGGACAGGGGACGAGCAGTACTTC
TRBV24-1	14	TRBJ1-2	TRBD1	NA	CATSDRTGKDGYTF	TGTGCCACCAGTGACAGGACAGGGAAAGATGGCTACACCTTC
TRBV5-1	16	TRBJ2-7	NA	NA	CASSFILDGSSYEQYF	TGCGCCAGCAGCTTTATATTAGACGGGAGCTCCTACGAGCAGTACTTC
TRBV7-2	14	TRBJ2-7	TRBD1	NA	CASSFSSGRGEQYF	TGTGCCAGCAGCTTTTCCTCTGGCAGGGGGGAGCAGTACTTC
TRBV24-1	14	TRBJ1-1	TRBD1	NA	CATSDPRGQGEAFF	TGTGCCACCAGTGACCCGAGGGGGCAGGGTGAAGCTTTCTTT
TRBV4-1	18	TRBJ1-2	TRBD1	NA	CASSPTLPGQGIGSGYTF	TGCGCCAGCAGCCCAACGCTCCCGGGACAGGGGATTGGAAGTGGCTACACCTTC
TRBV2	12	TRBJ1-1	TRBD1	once	CASSVDRDEAFF	TGTGCCAGCAGTGTCGACAGGGATGAAGCTTTCTTT
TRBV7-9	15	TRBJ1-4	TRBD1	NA	CASCRTGSTNEKLFF	TGTGCCAGCTGCCGGACAGGGTCAACTAATGAAAAACTGTTTTTT
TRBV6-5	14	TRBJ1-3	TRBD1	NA	CASSQGAGGNTIYF	TGTGCCAGCAGTCAGGGGGCGGGAGGAAACACCATATATTTT
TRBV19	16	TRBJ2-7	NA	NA	CASSIGTSHLTYEQYF	TGTGCCAGTAGTATCGGGACATCCCACCTCACCTACGAGCAGTACTTC
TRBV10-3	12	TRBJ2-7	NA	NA	CAISPGAYEQYF	TGTGCCATCAGCCCTGGAGCGTACGAGCAGTACTTC
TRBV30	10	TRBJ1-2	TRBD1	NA	CAWGQDRTSF	TGTGCCTGGGGCCAGGACAGGACGTCCTTC
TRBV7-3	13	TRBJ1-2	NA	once	CASSRLPLEDYTF	TGTGCCAGCAGCCGACTACCTCTCGAAGACTACACCTTC
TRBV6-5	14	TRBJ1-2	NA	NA	CASKRRFGGDGYTF	TGTGCCAGCAAACGACGGTTCGGCGGAGATGGCTACACCTTC
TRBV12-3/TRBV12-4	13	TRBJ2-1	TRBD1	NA	CASSFPGGNEQFF	TGTGCCAGCAGTTTTCCAGGGGGCAATGAGCAGTTCTTC
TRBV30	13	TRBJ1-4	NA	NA	CAWRGGAQEKLFF	TGTGCCTGGAGGGGGGGGGCGCAGGAAAAACTGTTTTTT
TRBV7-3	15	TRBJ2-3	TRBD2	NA	CASSPGTSKGDTQYF	TGTGCCAGCAGCCCAGGGACTAGTAAAGGAGATACGCAGTATTTT
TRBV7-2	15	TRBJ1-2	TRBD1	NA	CASSLTGGLNYGYTF	TGTGCCAGCAGCCTGACAGGGGGCCTGAATTATGGCTACACCTTC
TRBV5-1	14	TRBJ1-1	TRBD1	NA	CASSLLDREGEAFF	TGCGCCAGCAGCCTTCTCGACAGGGAAGGTGAAGCTTTCTTT
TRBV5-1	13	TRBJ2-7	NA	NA	CASSLDRNYEQYF	TGCGCCAGCAGCCTTGACAGGAACTACGAGCAGTACTTC
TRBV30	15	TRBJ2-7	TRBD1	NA	CAWSQGTVSSYEQYF	TGTGCCTGGAGTCAAGGGACAGTGAGCTCCTACGAGCAGTACTTC
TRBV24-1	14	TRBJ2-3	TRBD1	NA	CATSPGQGTDTQYF	TGTGCCACCAGCCCGGGACAGGGAACAGATACGCAGTATTTT
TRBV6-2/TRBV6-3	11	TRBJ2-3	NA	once	CASSDGVTQYF	TGTGCCAGCAGTGACGGGGTTACGCAGTATTTT
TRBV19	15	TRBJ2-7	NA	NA	CASSIAGQGAYEQYF	TGTGCCAGTAGTATAGCCGGCCAGGGCGCCTACGAGCAGTACTTC
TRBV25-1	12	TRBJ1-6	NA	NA	CASRVGNSPLHF	TGTGCCAGCAGGGTGGGCAATTCACCCCTCCACTTT
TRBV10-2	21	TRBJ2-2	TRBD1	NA	CARTNTKPRGTKGAVTGELFF	TGCGCCAGAACGAACACCAAACCGCGAGGGACAAAGGGGGCTGTCACCGGGGAGCTGTTTTTT
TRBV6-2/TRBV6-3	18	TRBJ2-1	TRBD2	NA	CASSYSWRGGISYNEQFF	TGTGCCAGCAGTTACTCTTGGCGGGGGGGAATATCCTACAATGAGCAGTTCTTC
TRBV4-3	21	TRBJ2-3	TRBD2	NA	CASSQDWITSGGSTGTDTQYF	TGCGCCAGCAGCCAAGATTGGATTACTAGCGGGGGATCCACGGGCACAGATACGCAGTATTTT
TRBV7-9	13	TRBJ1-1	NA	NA	CASGARRNTEAFF	TGTGCCAGCGGGGCCAGGCGGAACACTGAAGCTTTCTTT
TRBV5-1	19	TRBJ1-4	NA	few	CASSLAERGFLRSNEKLFF	TGCGCCAGCAGCTTGGCCGAACGGGGATTCCTTCGCTCTAATGAAAAACTGTTTTTT
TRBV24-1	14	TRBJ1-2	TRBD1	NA	CATSDLDRDRGYTF	TGTGCCACCAGTGATTTGGACAGGGATCGGGGCTACACCTTC
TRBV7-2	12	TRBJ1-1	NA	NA	CASGQLNTEAFF	TGTGCCAGCGGACAGCTGAACACTGAAGCTTTCTTT
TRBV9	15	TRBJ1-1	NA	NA	CASSAQNGLNTEAFF	TGTGCCAGCAGCGCCCAAAACGGGTTGAACACTGAAGCTTTCTTT
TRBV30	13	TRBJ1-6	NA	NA	CAWSGQETSPLHF	TGTGCCTGGAGTGGACAGGAGACTTCACCCCTCCACTTT
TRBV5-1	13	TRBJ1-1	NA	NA	CASRYREGTEAFF	TGCGCCAGCAGGTACAGGGAAGGCACTGAAGCTTTCTTT
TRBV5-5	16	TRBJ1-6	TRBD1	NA	CASSLAGSGGRSPLHF	TGTGCCAGCAGCTTGGCAGGGTCAGGGGGCAGGTCACCCCTCCACTTT
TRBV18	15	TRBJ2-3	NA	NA	CASSPWDSPTDTQYF	TGTGCCAGCTCACCTTGGGACTCGCCCACAGATACGCAGTATTTT
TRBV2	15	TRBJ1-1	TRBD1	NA	CASSLGQGRNTEAFF	TGTGCCAGCAGTTTGGGACAGGGGAGGAACACTGAAGCTTTCTTT
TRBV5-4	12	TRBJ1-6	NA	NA	CASSLGGSPLHF	TGTGCCAGCAGCTTGGGAGGTTCACCCCTCCACTTT
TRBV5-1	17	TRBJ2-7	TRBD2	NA	CASSLAGTSGISYEQYF	TGCGCCAGCAGCTTGGCCGGGACTAGCGGAATATCCTACGAGCAGTACTTC
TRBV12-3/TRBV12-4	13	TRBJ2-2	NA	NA	CASSFLKTGELFF	TGTGCCAGCAGTTTTCTAAAGACCGGGGAGCTGTTTTTT
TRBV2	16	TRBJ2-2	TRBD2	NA	CASSEASGGGTGELFF	TGTGCCAGCAGTGAAGCGAGCGGGGGAGGGACCGGGGAGCTGTTTTTT
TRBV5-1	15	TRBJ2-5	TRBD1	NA	CASSPTGTGLETQYF	TGCGCCAGCAGCCCCACTGGGACAGGACTAGAGACCCAGTACTTC
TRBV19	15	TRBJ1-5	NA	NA	CASSGSRTEDQPQHF	TGTGCCAGTTCCGGGTCCCGGACGGAGGATCAGCCCCAGCATTTT
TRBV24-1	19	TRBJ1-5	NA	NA	CATSDLSGLGHDSNQPQHF	TGTGCCACCAGTGATTTGTCAGGGTTAGGACACGATAGCAATCAGCCCCAGCATTTT
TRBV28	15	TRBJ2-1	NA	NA	CASSGSYIEGNEQFF	TGTGCCAGCTCGGGCTCTTACATAGAGGGCAATGAGCAGTTCTTC